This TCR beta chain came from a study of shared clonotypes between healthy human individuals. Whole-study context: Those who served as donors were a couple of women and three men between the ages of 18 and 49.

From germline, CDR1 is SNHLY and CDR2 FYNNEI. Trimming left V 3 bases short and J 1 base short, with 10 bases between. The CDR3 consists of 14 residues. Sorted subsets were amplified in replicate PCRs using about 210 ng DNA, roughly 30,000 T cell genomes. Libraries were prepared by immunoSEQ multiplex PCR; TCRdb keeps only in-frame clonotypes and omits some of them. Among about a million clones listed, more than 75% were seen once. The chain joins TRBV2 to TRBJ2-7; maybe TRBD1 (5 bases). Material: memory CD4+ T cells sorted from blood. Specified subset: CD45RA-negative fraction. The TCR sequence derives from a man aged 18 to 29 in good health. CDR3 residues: CASSDRVNSYEQYF. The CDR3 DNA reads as TGTGCCAGCAGTGACAGGGTCAATTCCTACGAGCAGTACTTC.